This T cell receptor (beta chain) comes out of a study of blood T cell repertoires in COVID-19. For the study at large: Whether acute or convalescent, the COVID-19 samples came from the United States, Italy and Spain. The cDNA or gDNA used as material had been derived from T cells, B-cell-depleted T cells, or PBMCs.

Under the authors' procedure: Amplification with reference gene primers provided the estimates of nucleated cell counts. Generated by immunoSEQ multiplex PCR, the TCRdb table keeps only in-frame clones and is missing some. V, J and clone size reflect that table, while D and trimming were determined from the DNA. The top ten hold 2% to 3% of the sample, which has around 320,000 clones, around 87% seen once. Germline lookup yields CDR1 LGHDT and CDR2 YNNKEL (reference sequence). Trimming cost V 3 bases and J 8 bases, with 17 bases left between them. The length of the CDR3 is 15 residues. The receptor comes from a young man with active or convalescent COVID-19. The sequenced sample consisted of peripheral blood. V and J are TRBV3-1 (or the pseudogene TRBV3-2) and TRBJ2-1; a weak D match, TRBD2 (6 bases). The CDR3 DNA follows: TGTGCCAGCAGCCAGGGGAACCCGGGGGTCGATGAGCAGTTCTTC. Amino acid sequence: CASSQGNPGVDEQFF.